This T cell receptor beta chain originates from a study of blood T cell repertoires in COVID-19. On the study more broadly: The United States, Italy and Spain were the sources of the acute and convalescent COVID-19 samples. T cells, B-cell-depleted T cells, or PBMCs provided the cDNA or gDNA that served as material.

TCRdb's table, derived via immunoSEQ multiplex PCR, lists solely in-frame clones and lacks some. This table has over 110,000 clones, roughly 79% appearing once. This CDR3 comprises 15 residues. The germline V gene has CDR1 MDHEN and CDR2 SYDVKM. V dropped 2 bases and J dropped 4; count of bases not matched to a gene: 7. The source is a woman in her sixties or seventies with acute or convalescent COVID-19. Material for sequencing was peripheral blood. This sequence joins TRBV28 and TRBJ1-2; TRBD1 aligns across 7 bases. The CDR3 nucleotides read TGTGCCAGCAGTTTAACGCCCGGGACAGTCTATGGCTACACCTTC. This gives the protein CASSLTPGTVYGYTF.